This T cell receptor (beta chain) was captured in a study of cytomegalovirus exposure and HLA in healthy donors. About the research overall: An analysis done earlier identified more than 100 million unique TCR beta sequences from about 179 million T cells.

This PCR relied on a set of 60 Vbeta primers and 13 Jbeta primers. The protocol was immunoSEQ multiplex PCR, while the TCRdb copy is restricted to in-frame clones and leaves out a portion. The top ten hold 2% to 2.5% of the sample, which has around 140,000 clones, about 71% seen once. The CDR3 totals 12 residues. V dropped 2 bases and J dropped 2 bases, with 5 bases sitting between them. Germline CDR1 reads SGHDT; CDR2 reads YYEEEE. Participants comprised healthy donors of bone marrow. Study results and caveats: Relative to the approximately 630-donor mean, N-insertions were reportedly fewer in an Asian-associated ancestry cluster in a later analysis.

With regard to this clone: Its antigen is currently unknown.

The sequence derives from a woman in her sixties or seventies in good health and CMV-seropositive. What was sequenced was PBMCs. This rearrangement joins TRBV5-6 to TRBJ2-7, with D uncertain. CDR3 sequence: CASSFLTYEQYF. The CDR3 DNA follows: TGTGCCAGCAGCTTTCTAACCTACGAGCAGTACTTC.